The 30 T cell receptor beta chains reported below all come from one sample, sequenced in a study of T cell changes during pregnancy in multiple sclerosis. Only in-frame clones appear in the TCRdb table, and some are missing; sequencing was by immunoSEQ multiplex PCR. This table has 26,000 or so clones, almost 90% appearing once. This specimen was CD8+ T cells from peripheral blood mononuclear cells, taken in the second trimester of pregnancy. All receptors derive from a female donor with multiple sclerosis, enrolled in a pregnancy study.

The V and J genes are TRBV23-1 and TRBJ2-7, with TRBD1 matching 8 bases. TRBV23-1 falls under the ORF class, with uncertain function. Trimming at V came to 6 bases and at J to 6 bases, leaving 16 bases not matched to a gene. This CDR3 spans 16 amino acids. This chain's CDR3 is CASRWGVTGVVCEQYF. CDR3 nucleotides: TGCGCCAGCAGATGGGGGGTGACAGGGGTGGTCTGCGAGCAGTACTTC.

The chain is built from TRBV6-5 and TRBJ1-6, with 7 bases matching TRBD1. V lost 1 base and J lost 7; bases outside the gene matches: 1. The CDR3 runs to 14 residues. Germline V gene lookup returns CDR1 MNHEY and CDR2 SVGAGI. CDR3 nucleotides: TGTGCCAGCAGTTACTACAGGGGAAATTCACCCCTCCACTTT. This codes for CASSYYRGNSPLHF.

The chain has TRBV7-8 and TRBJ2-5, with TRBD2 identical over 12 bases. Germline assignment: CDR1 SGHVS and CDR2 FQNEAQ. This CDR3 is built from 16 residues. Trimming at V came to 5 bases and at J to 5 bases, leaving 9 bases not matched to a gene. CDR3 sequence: CASSPSTSGGFETQYF. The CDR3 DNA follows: TGTGCCAGCAGCCCGTCGACTAGCGGGGGATTTGAGACCCAGTACTTC.

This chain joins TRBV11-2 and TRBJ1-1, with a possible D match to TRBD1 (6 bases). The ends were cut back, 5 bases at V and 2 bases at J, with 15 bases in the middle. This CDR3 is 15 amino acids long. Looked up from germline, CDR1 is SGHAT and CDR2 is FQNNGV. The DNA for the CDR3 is TGTGCCAGCAGCCCAACCGGGACACCTAACACTGAAGCTTTCTTT. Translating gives CASSPTGTPNTEAFF.

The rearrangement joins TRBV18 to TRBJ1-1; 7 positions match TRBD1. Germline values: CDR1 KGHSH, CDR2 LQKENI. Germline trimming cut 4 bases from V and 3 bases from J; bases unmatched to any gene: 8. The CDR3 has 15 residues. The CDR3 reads CASSQPRTGDTEAFF. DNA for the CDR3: TGTGCCAGCTCACAACCTCGCACAGGGGACACTGAAGCTTTCTTT.

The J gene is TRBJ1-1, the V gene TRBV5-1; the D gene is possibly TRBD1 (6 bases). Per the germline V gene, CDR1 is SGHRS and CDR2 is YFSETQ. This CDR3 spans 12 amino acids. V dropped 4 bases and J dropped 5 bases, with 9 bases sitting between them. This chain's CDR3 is CASSPDRTEAFF. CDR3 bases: TGCGCCAGCAGCCCGGACAGAACTGAAGCTTTCTTT. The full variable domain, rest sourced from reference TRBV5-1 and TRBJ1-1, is KAGVTQTPRYLIKTRGQQVTLSCSPISGHRSVSWYQQTPGQGLQFLFEYFSETQRNKGNFPGRFSGRQFSNSRSEMNVSTLELGDSALYLCASSPDRTEAFFGQGTRLTVV.

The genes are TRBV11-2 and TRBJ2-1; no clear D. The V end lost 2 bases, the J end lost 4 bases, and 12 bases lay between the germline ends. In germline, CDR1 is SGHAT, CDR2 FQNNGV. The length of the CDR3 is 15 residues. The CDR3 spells CASSLQSSTYNEQFF. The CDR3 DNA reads TGTGCCAGCAGCTTACAAAGCTCCACTTACAATGAGCAGTTCTTC.

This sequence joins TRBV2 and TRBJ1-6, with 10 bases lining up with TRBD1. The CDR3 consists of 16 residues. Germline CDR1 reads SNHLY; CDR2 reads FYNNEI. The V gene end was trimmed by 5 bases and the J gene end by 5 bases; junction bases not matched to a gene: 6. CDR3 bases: TGTGCCAGCAGTCGGGACAGGGGCATCGATAATTCACCCCTCCACTTT. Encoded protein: CASSRDRGIDNSPLHF.

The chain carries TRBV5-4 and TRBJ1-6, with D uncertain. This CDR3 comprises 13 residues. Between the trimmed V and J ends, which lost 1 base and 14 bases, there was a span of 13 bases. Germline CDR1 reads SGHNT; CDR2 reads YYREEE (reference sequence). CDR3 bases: TGTGCCAGCAGCTTGAGACCGGCGCAGGCCCTCCACTTT. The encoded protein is CASSLRPAQALHF.

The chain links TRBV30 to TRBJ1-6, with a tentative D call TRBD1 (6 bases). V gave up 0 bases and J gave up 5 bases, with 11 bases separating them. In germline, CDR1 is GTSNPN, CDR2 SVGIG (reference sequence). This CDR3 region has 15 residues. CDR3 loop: CAWSVNQGNNSPLHF. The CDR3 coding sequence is TGTGCCTGGAGTGTAAACCAGGGGAATAATTCACCCCTCCACTTT.

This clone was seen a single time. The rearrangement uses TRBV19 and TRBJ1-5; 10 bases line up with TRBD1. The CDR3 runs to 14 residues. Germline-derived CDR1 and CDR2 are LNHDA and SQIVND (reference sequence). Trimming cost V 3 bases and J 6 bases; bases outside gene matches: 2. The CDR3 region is CASSIRDRGQPQHF. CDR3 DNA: TGTGCCAGTAGTATTCGGGACAGGGGTCAGCCCCAGCATTTT.

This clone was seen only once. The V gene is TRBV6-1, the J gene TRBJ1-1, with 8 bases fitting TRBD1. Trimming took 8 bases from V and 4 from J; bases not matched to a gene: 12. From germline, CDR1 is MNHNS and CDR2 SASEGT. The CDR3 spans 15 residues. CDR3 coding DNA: TGTGCCAGCGCACGGTTAATTGGACAGGGCACTGAAGCTTTCTTT. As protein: CASARLIGQGTEAFF.

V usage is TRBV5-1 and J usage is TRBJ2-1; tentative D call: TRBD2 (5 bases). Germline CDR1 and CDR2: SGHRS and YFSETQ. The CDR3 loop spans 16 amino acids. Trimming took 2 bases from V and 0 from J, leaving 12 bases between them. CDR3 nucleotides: TGCGCCAGCAGCTTACCCCAGCGGTACTCCTACAATGAGCAGTTCTTC. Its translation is CASSLPQRYSYNEQFF.

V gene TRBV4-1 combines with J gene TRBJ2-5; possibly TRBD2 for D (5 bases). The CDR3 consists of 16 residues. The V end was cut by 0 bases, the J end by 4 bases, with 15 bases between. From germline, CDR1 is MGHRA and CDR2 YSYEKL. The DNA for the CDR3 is TGCGCCAGCAGCCAAGAAGAACTAGAGCCCGGAGAGACCCAGTACTTC. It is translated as CASSQEELEPGETQYF.

The CDR3 DNA is TGCAGCGTTGAGAGGGACTACAATGAGCAGTTCTTC. It translates to CSVERDYNEQFF. This chain connects TRBV29-1 to TRBJ2-1, with D possibly matching TRBD2 (5 bases). This CDR3 has 12 amino acids. CDR1 is SQVTM and CDR2 is ANQGSEA in the germline V gene. The V gene lost 3 bases and the J gene lost 3 bases, with 6 bases spanning the gap.

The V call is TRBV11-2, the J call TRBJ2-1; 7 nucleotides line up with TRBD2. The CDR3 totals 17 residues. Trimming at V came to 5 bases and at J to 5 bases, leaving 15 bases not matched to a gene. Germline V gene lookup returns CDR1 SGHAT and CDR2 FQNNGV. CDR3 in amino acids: CASSPRVGGLLDNEQFF. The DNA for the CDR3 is TGTGCCAGCAGCCCTCGCGTCGGGGGACTACTCGACAATGAGCAGTTCTTC.

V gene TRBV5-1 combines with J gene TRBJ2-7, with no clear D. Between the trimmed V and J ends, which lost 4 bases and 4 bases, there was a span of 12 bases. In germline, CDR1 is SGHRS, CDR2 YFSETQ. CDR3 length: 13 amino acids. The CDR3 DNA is TGCGCCAGCAGCCCCGGTCCGACTTACGAGCAGTACTTC. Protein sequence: CASSPGPTYEQYF.

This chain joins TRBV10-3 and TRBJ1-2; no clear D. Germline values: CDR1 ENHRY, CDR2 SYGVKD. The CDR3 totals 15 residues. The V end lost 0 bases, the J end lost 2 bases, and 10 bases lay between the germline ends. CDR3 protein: CAISESSGINYGYTF. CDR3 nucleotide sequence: TGTGCCATCAGTGAGTCGTCGGGGATCAACTATGGCTACACCTTC.

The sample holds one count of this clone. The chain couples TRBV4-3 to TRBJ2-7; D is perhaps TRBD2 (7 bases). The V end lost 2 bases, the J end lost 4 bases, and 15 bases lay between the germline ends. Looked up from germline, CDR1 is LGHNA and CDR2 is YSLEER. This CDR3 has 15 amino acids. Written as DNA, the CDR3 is TGCGCCAGCAGCCAACGGAGGGGGGGCATGTACGAGCAGTACTTC. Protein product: CASSQRRGGMYEQYF.

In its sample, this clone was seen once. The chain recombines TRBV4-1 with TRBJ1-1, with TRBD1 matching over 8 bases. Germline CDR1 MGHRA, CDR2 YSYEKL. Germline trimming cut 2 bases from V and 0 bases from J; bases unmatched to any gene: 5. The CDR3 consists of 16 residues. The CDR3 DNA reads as TGCGCCAGCAGCCAAATCAGGGGGCGGGTGAACACTGAAGCTTTCTTT. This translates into CASSQIRGRVNTEAFF.

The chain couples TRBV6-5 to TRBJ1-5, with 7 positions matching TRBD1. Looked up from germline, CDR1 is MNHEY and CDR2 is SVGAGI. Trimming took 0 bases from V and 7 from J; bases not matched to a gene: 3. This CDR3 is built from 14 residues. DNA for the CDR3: TGTGCCAGCAGTTACTCGACAGGGTGGCAGCCCCAGCATTTT. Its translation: CASSYSTGWQPQHF.

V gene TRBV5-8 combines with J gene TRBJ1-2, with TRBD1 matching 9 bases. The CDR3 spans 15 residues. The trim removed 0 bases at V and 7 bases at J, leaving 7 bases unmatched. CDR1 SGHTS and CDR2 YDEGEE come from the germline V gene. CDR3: CASSLVGTGSSGYTF. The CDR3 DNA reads TGTGCCAGCAGCTTGGTTGGGACAGGGAGCAGTGGCTACACCTTC.

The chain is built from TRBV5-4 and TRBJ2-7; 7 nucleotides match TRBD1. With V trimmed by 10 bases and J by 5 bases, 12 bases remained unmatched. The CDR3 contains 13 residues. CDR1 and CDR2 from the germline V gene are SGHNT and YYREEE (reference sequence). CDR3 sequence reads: CAGKTGLKDEQYF. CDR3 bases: TGTGCCGGCAAGACAGGGCTAAAGGACGAGCAGTACTTC. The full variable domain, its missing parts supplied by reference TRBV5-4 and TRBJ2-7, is ETGVTQSPTHLIKTRGQQVTLRCSSQSGHNTVSWYQQALGQGPQFIFQYYREEENGRGNFPPRFSGLQFPNYSSELNVNALELDDSALYLCAGKTGLKDEQYFGPGTRLTVT.

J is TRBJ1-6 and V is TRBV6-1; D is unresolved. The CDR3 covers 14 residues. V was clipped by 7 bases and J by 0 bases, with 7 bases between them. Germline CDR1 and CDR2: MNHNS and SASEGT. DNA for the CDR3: TGTGCCAGCACTTCGAGCTCCTATAATTCACCCCTCCACTTT. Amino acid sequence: CASTSSSYNSPLHF.

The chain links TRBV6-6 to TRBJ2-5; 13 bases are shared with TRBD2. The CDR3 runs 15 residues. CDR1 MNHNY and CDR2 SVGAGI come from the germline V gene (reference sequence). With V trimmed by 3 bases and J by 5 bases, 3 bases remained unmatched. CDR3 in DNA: TGTGCCAGCAGTTATACTAGCGGGGGGGTGGAGACCCAGTACTTC. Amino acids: CASSYTSGGVETQYF.

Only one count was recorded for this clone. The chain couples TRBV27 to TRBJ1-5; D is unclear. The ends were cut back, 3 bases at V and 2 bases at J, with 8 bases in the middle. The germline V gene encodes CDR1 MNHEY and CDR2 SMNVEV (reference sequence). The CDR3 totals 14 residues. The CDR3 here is CASSFLSGNQPQHF. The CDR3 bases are TGTGCCAGCAGTTTTCTCAGCGGCAATCAGCCCCAGCATTTT.

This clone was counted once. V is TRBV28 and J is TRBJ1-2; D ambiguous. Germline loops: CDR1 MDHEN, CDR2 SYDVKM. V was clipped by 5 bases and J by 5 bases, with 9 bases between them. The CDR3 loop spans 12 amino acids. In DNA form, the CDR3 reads TGTGCCAGCAGTATGCCCGGGTATGGCTACACCTTC. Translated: CASSMPGYGYTF.

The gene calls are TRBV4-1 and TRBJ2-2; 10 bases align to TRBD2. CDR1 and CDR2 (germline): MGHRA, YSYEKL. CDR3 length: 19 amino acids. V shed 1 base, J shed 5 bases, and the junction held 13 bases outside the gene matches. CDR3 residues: CASSQGGNSGGAGTGELFF. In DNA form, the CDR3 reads TGCGCCAGCAGCCAAGGGGGGAACAGCGGGGGGGCAGGGACCGGGGAGCTGTTTTTT.

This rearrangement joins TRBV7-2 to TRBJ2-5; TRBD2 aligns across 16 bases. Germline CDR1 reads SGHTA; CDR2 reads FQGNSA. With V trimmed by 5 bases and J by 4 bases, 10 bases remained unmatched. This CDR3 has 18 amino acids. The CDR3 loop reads CASSHAGLAGGVGETQYF. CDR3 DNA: TGTGCCAGCAGCCACGCGGGACTAGCGGGGGGGGTGGGAGAGACCCAGTACTTC.

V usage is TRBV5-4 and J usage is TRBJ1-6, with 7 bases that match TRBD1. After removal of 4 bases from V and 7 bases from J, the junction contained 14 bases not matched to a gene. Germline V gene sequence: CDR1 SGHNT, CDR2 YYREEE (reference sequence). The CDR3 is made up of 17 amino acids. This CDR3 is CASSGGQTTSINSPLHF. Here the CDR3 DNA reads TGTGCCAGCAGCGGGGGACAGACGACAAGCATCAATTCACCCCTCCACTTT. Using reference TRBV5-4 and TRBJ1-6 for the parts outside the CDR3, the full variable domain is ETGVTQSPTHLIKTRGQQVTLRCSSQSGHNTVSWYQQALGQGPQFIFQYYREEENGRGNFPPRFSGLQFPNYSSELNVNALELDDSALYLCASSGGQTTSINSPLHFGNGTRLTVT.